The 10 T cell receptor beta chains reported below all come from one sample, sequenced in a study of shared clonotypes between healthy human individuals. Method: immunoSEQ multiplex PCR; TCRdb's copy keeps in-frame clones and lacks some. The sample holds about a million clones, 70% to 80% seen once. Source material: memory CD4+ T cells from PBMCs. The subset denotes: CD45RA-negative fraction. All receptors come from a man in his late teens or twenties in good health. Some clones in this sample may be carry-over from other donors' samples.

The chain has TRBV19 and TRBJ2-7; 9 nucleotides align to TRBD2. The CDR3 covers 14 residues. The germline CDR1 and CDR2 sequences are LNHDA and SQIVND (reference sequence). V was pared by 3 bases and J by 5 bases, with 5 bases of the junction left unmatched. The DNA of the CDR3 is TGTGCCAGTAGTATCTTGGGACTAGCACACGAGCAGTACTTC. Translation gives CASSILGLAHEQYF.

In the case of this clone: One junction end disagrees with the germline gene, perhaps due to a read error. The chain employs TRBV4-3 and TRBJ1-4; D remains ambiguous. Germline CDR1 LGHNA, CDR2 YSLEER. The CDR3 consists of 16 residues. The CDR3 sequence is CASSQDPPGSNAKLFF. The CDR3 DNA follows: TGCGCCAGCAGCCAAGATCCCCCGGGATCTAATGCAAAACTGTTTTTT.

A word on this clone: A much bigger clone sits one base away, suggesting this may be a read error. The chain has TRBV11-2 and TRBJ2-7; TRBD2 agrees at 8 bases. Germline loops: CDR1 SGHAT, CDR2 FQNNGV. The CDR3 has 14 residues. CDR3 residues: CASGLPGTSYEQYF. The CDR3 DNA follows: TGTGCCAGCGGCTTACCCGGGACTAGCTACGAGCAGTACTTC.

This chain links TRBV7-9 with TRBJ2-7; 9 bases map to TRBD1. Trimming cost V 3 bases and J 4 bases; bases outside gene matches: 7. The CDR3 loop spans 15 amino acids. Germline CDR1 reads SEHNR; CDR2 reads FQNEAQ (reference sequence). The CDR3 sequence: CASSFPGQGNYEQYF. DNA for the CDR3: TGTGCCAGCAGCTTTCCGGGACAGGGTAATTACGAGCAGTACTTC.

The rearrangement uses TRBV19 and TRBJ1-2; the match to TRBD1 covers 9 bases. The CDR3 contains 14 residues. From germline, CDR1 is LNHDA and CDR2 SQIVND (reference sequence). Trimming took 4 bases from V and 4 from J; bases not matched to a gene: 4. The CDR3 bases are TGTGCCAGTAGTACACAGGGGGCTAGCTATGGCTACACCTTC. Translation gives CASSTQGASYGYTF.

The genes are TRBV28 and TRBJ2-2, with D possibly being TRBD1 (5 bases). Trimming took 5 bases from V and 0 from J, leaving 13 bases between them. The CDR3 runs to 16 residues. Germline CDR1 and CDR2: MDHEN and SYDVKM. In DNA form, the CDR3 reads TGTGCCAGCAGTCCTGCTGGGGCTCCGAACACCGGGGAGCTGTTTTTT. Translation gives CASSPAGAPNTGELFF. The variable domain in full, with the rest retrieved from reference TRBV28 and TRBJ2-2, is DVKVTQSSRYLVKRTGEKVFLECVQDMDHENMFWYRQDPGLGLRLIYFSYDVKMKEKGDIPEGYSVSREKKERFSLILESASTNQTSMYLCASSPAGAPNTGELFFGEGSRLTVL.

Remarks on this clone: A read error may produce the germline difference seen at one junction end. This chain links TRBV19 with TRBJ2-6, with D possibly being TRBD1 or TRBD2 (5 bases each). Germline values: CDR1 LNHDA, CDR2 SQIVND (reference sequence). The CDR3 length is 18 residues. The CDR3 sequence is CASSKWDRNPSGANVLTF. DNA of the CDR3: TGTGCCAGCAGTAAGTGGGACCGGAACCCCTCTGGGGCCAACGTCCTGACTTTC.

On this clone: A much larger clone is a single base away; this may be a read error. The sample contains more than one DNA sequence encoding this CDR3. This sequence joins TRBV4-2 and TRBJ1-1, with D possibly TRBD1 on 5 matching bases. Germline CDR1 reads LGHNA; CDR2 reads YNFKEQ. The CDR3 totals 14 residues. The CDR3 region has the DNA TGTGCCAGCAGCCCCCAGGTCAGGGTCACTGAGGCTTTCTTT. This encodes CASSPQVRVTEAFF.

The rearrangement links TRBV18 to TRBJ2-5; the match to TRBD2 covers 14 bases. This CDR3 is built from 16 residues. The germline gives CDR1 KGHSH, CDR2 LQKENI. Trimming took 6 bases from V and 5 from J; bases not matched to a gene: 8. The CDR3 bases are TGTGCCAGCTCGCCGAGACTAGCGGGAGGGACGGAGACCCAGTACTTC. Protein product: CASSPRLAGGTETQYF. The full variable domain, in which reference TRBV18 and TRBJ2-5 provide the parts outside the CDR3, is NAGVMQNPRHLVRRRGQEARLRCSPMKGHSHVYWYRQLPEEGLKFMVYLQKENIIDESGMPKERFSAEFPKEGPSILRIQQVVRGDSAAYFCASSPRLAGGTETQYFGPGTRLLVL.

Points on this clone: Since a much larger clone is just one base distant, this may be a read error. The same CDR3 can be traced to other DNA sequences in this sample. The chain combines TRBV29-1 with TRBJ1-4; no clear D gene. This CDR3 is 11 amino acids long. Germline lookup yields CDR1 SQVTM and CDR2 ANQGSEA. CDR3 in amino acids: CSVAFNEKLFF. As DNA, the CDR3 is TGCAGCGTTGCTTTCAATGAAAAACTGTTTTTC.